These 26 T cell receptor beta chains came from one sample sequenced in a study of response to subunit inactivated influenza vaccine. MiXCR was run by TCRdb on the RT-PCR reads, yielding one entry per CDR3 protein. The sample has roughly 170,000 distinct CDR3 sequences, nearly 9.5% seen once. Sequenced here: non-naive T cells sorted from PBMCs, sampled on the day of vaccination. These receptors were taken from a man aged 45-60 years who received an inactivated influenza vaccine.

The V and J genes are TRBV28 and TRBJ2-7; D might be TRBD2 (6 bases). Germline CDR1 MDHEN, CDR2 SYDVKM. The CDR3 runs 14 residues. V was cut by 5 bases and J by 0 bases, with 11 bases left in between. The CDR3 spells CASSAYGGSYEQYF. In DNA, the CDR3 is TGTGCCAGCAGTGCGTACGGGGGCTCCTACGAGCAGTACTTC.

With regard to this clonotype: A much bigger clone sits one base away, suggesting this may be a read error. The J gene is TRBJ2-3, the V gene TRBV20-1; possible D gene TRBD2, 6 bases. The CDR3 spans 12 residues. Germline CDR1 and CDR2: DFQATT and SNEGSKA (reference sequence). The CDR3 nucleotides read TGCAGGGCCACTAGCTTGACAGATACGCAGTATTTT. This encodes CRATSLTDTQYF.

Concerning this clonotype itself: This sequence may be a read error, since a much larger clone differs from it by one base. The CDR3 protein is CSAWTNRGKDEHYF. The CDR3 coding sequence is TGCAGTGCTTGGACGAACAGGGGAAAAGATGAGCATTACTTC. The V and J genes are TRBV20-1 and TRBJ2-7; TRBD1 matches 7 bases. Germline V gene data show CDR1 as DFQATT and CDR2 as SNEGSKA (reference sequence). The CDR3 spans 14 residues.

This clonotype has just a few counts. A clone one base away is much larger, so this may be a read error. This chain connects TRBV7-2 to TRBJ1-2; no reliable D call. Germline CDR1 and CDR2: SGHTA and FQGNSA. The CDR3 runs 13 residues. CDR3 nucleotides: TGTGCCAGCAGCTTCGGAGGAGGACCCGGCTACATCTTC. It translates to CASSFGGGPGYIF. The entire variable domain, with the rest obtained from reference TRBV7-2 and TRBJ1-2, is as follows: GAGVSQSPSNKVTEKGKDVELRCDPISGHTALYWYRQSLGQGLEFLIYFQGNSAPDKSGLPSDRFSAERTGGSVSTLTIQRTQQEDSAVYLCASSFGGGPGYIFGSGTRLTVV.

This clonotype was seen only a few times. The chain recombines TRBV20-1 with TRBJ1-6, with 7 bases fitting TRBD1. CDR3 size: 17 residues. V lost 0 bases, J lost 4 bases, and 9 bases stayed unmatched. CDR1 DFQATT and CDR2 SNEGSKA come from the germline V gene (reference sequence). The CDR3, as DNA: TGCAGTGCTAGAGATCCCACCAGGGGGTCTTATAATTCACCCCTCCACTTT. Residues: CSARDPTRGSYNSPLHF.

The chain joins TRBV30 to TRBJ2-1, with TRBD2 identical over 8 bases. CDR3 size: 16 residues. V was clipped by 2 bases and J by 8 bases; unmatched bases: 14. Germline V gene data show CDR1 as GTSNPN and CDR2 as SVGIG (reference sequence). CDR3: CAWSSGSGSIPYEQFF. The CDR3, as DNA: TGTGCCTGGAGTTCAGGGAGCGGGAGTATCCCTTATGAGCAGTTCTTC.

This clonotype was found a few times. This chain joins TRBV9 and TRBJ2-2; 10 bases map to TRBD2. Germline V gene lookup returns CDR1 SGDLS and CDR2 YYNGEE. This CDR3 is built from 18 residues. Unmatched junction bases numbered 9, after V lost 4 bases and J lost 0 bases. CDR3 in DNA: TGTGCCAGCAGCCCCCGAACTAGCGGGATTACGAACACCGGGGAGCTGTTTTTT. It is translated as CASSPRTSGITNTGELFF.

This clonotype was seen ten or more times. The genes are TRBV20-1 and TRBJ2-3, with D possibly being TRBD2 (6 bases). The CDR3 is 12 residues long. The ends were cut back, 4 bases at V and 2 bases at J, with 7 bases in the middle. Germline V gives CDR1 DFQATT, CDR2 SNEGSKA (reference sequence). The CDR3 bases are TGCAGTGCTACGGGGGACACAGATACGCAGTATTTT. Protein sequence: CSATGDTDTQYF.

This chain links TRBV4-1 with TRBJ2-1; 12 bases match TRBD2. This CDR3 contains 17 residues. CDR1 is MGHRA and CDR2 is YSYEKL in the germline V gene. V lost 3 bases and J lost 3; bases outside the gene matches: 6. CDR3 DNA sequence: TGCGCCAGCAGCCATGGGGAGACTAGCGGGAGCTACAATGAGCAGTTCTTC. It codes for CASSHGETSGSYNEQFF.

This chain joins TRBV12-3 or TRBV12-4 and TRBJ1-2; D is ambiguous. The germline V and J ends were trimmed by 9 bases and 7 bases, with 18 bases remaining between them. This CDR3 contains 13 residues. CDR3 loop: CASGDWVGGGYTF. The CDR3 DNA reads TGTGCCAGTGGCGACTGGGTTGGAGGTGGCTACACCTTC.

The sample holds a few counts of this clonotype. The chain links TRBV30 to TRBJ2-1; D is undetermined. The V and J ends lost 2 bases and 0 bases respectively, with 5 bases between them. The V gene's germline CDR1 is GTSNPN and CDR2 SVGIG (reference sequence). The CDR3 is 13 amino acids. The chain's CDR3 is CAWSFGSYNEQFF. The CDR3 nucleotides read TGTGCCTGGAGTTTCGGCTCCTACAATGAGCAGTTCTTC.

This sequence joins TRBV6-1 and TRBJ2-5; 7 bases match TRBD2. Germline V CDR1 and CDR2: MNHNS, SASEGT. The CDR3 extends over 15 amino acids. Losses at the gene ends were 0 bases for V and 5 bases for J; bases not matched to a gene: 6. CDR3 coding DNA: TGTGCCAGCAGTGAAGCGGGGAGGGCCTTTGAGACCCAGTACTTC. This gives the protein CASSEAGRAFETQYF.

The gene calls are TRBV28 and TRBJ1-3; no definite D call. The CDR3 contains 14 residues. Between the trimmed V and J ends, which lost 3 bases and 2 bases, there was a span of 8 bases. Germline V lookup: CDR1 MDHEN, CDR2 SYDVKM. The CDR3 sequence is CASSLGSAGNTIYF. The DNA for the CDR3 is TGTGCCAGCAGTTTGGGGTCAGCTGGAAACACCATATATTTT.

This chain connects TRBV6-2 or TRBV6-3 to TRBJ2-6; D might be TRBD1 (6 bases). Trimming pared 5 bases from V and 4 bases from J, leaving 12 bases between. The CDR3 is 15 residues long. The germline CDR1 and CDR2 sequences are MNHEY and SVGEGT. As DNA, the CDR3 is TGTGCCAGCAGTCGACAGGTCCCCGGGGCCAACGTCCTGACTTTC. Protein product: CASSRQVPGANVLTF.

This clonotype was counted between two and nine times. The J gene is TRBJ1-2, the V gene TRBV19; 8 positions agree with TRBD1. The V gene's germline CDR1 is LNHDA and CDR2 SQIVND (reference sequence). V lost 8 bases and J lost 0; bases outside the gene matches: 2. CDR3 size: 13 residues. The CDR3 DNA reads TGTGCCAGTGCGGACAGGGCTAACTATGGCTACACCTTC. Protein sequence: CASADRANYGYTF.

This clonotype appeared many times. V gene TRBV29-1 combines with J gene TRBJ2-5, with D perhaps TRBD1 (6 bases). Germline lookup yields CDR1 SQVTM and CDR2 ANQGSEA. V was trimmed by 3 bases and J by 4 bases, leaving 12 bases between them. The CDR3 sequence is 13 residues long. The CDR3 nucleotides are TGCAGCGTTGAGAGGGGCAGGGGAGAGACCCAGTACTTC. Its translation is CSVERGRGETQYF.

The chain combines TRBV10-3 with TRBJ2-2; 7 bases map to TRBD1. Trimming took 4 bases from V and 0 from J; bases not matched to a gene: 2. The CDR3 consists of 15 residues. Germline CDR1 and CDR2: ENHRY and SYGVKD. Here the CDR3 reads CAISGTGANTGELFF. The CDR3 DNA is TGTGCCATCAGTGGGACAGGAGCGAACACCGGGGAGCTGTTTTTT.

The sample holds a few counts of this clonotype. The chain employs TRBV12-3 or TRBV12-4 and TRBJ2-7, with 8 bases that match TRBD2. The V gene end was trimmed by 1 base and the J gene end by 6 bases; junction bases not matched to a gene: 8. The CDR3 length is 15 residues. For the CDR3, the DNA is TGTGCCAGCAGTTTAGTCGGGGGGGCAATTAGCGAGCAGTACTTC. Translated: CASSLVGGAISEQYF.

This clonotype was observed a handful of times. The V call is TRBV20-1, the J call TRBJ2-7, with D possibly being TRBD1 or TRBD2 (5 bases each). Per the germline V gene, CDR1 is DFQATT and CDR2 is SNEGSKA (reference sequence). V lost 4 bases and J 2 bases, leaving 9 bases between the germline ends. CDR3 size: 12 residues. This CDR3 is CSAKGRAYEQYF. The CDR3 DNA reads as TGCAGTGCTAAGGGGAGAGCCTACGAGCAGTACTTC.

This clonotype qualifies as medium-sized. The chain uses TRBV6-2 or TRBV6-3 and TRBJ2-1; unclear D gene. V was trimmed by 6 bases and J by 6 bases, leaving 6 bases between them. This CDR3 is built from 11 residues. Germline V gene data show CDR1 as MNHEY and CDR2 as SVGEGT. As DNA, the CDR3 is TGTGCCAGCAGCCGCACCAATGAGCAGTTCTTC. This encodes CASSRTNEQFF.

DNA for the CDR3: TGCAGTGCTGGCCAGGCTCCTAGCTCAGATACGCAGTATTTT. This translates into CSAGQAPSSDTQYF. The V call is TRBV20-1, the J call TRBJ2-3; TRBD2 is a possible D gene (5 bases). V was clipped by 5 bases and J by 4 bases, with 16 bases between them. This CDR3 is built from 14 residues. Germline CDR1 reads DFQATT; CDR2 reads SNEGSKA (reference sequence).

This chain joins TRBV30 and TRBJ2-1; 8 nucleotides line up with TRBD2. The CDR3 extends over 12 amino acids. Germline-derived CDR1 and CDR2 are GTSNPN and SVGIG (reference sequence). The V segment lost 5 bases and the J segment 7 bases; nucleotides outside the gene matches: 4. Written as DNA, the CDR3 is TGTGCCTGGGCCGCGGGGGGAAATGAGCAGTTCTTC. Its protein is CAWAAGGNEQFF.

This clonotype was seen repeatedly, ten times or more. J is TRBJ2-1 and V is TRBV9; 8 bases are shared with TRBD1. This CDR3 contains 15 residues. The trim removed 2 bases at V and 2 bases at J, leaving 3 bases unmatched. Germline-derived CDR1 and CDR2 are SGDLS and YYNGEE. CDR3 loop: CASSVGQGPYNEQFF. The CDR3 DNA sequence: TGTGCCAGCAGCGTTGGACAGGGCCCCTACAATGAGCAGTTCTTC.

This clonotype was counted between two and nine times. The rearrangement links TRBV15 to TRBJ2-2; the D gene is possibly TRBD1 (5 bases). The CDR3 loop spans 14 amino acids. Trimming took off 9 bases at V and 1 base at J, with 12 bases between the two ends. The germline V gene encodes CDR1 LNHNV and CDR2 YYDKDF (reference sequence). CDR3 DNA: TGTGCCACTGCTTGGGGCGAGAACACCGGGGAGCTGTTTTTT. This gives the protein CATAWGENTGELFF.

This clonotype was observed at least ten times. This rearrangement joins TRBV6-1 to TRBJ1-2, with D unclear. The CDR3 is made up of 14 amino acids. Germline CDR1 MNHNS, CDR2 SASEGT. V shed 6 bases and J shed 0 bases, with 11 bases lying between them. The CDR3 protein is CASSPGRSNYGYTF. In nucleotides, the CDR3 is TGTGCCAGCAGCCCCGGGAGATCTAACTATGGCTACACCTTC.

This clonotype occurred a few times. The rearrangement links TRBV28 to TRBJ2-7; no clear D gene. Looked up from germline, CDR1 is MDHEN and CDR2 is SYDVKM. V shed 2 bases and J shed 4 bases, with 6 bases lying between them. The CDR3 extends over 12 amino acids. The DNA for the CDR3 is TGTGCCAGCAGTTTACCGGGTTACGAGCAGTACTTC. It codes for CASSLPGYEQYF.